This TCR beta chain emerged from a study of shared clonotypes between healthy human individuals. General observations from the study: Clonotypes not shared had lower generation probabilities than those common to all four donors. Incompleteness in sorted-subset sequencing, despite large depth, was shown by rarefaction.

Germline loops: CDR1 SGHNT, CDR2 YYREEE (reference sequence). The CDR3 has 12 amino acids. Trimming shortened V by 3 bases and J by 6 bases, and 9 bases separated the two germline ends. Points on this clone: Its target is unknown.

Adults of Caucasian background living in Nashville, Tennessee made up all donors. Using immunoSEQ multiplex PCR, the repertoire was profiled, and TCRdb retains in-frame clones only, with some absent. The sample has more than 1.2 million clones; around 98.5% are singletons. The chain combines TRBV5-4 with TRBJ1-2; D gene uncertain. Sample: naive CD4+ T cells sorted from blood. The subset here: CD45RA+ positively selected. The clonotype originates from a young man in good health. The CDR3 here is CASSYRTDGYTF. The DNA of the CDR3 is TGTGCCAGCAGCTATAGGACGGATGGCTACACCTTC. The variable domain in full, with the rest retrieved from reference TRBV5-4 and TRBJ1-2, is ETGVTQSPTHLIKTRGQQVTLRCSSQSGHNTVSWYQQALGQGPQFIFQYYREEENGRGNFPPRFSGLQFPNYSSELNVNALELDDSALYLCASSYRTDGYTFGSGTRLTVV.